This entry describes one T cell receptor beta chain. Its antigen is unidentified. The read ends 3 residues shy of where the CDR3 ends; the end is completed using the germline J gene. This sample was included in a study of T cells in women clearing cervical HPV infection. General study points: T-cell numbers per sample were unknown and may explain richness differences.

Germline CDR1 is SGHTA and CDR2 is FQGTGA. CDR3 length equals 15 residues. TCRdb's table, derived via immunoSEQ multiplex PCR, lists solely in-frame clones and lacks some. This sample's table has 25,000 to 35,000 clones. The V call is TRBV7-3, the J call TRBJ1-2; 7 nucleotides agree with TRBD1. The sequence came from a woman aged 18 to 75 with a cervical HPV16 infection that either progressed to CIN3+ or cleared (not recorded which). Sequenced material: blood buffy coat. Here the CDR3 reads CASSFGPGQSNVYTF. The sequenced CDR3 bases are TGTGCCAGCAGCTTTGGTCCGGGACAGTCAAATGTC. Full variable domain (outside the CDR3, taken from reference TRBV7-3 and TRBJ1-2): GAGVSQTPSNKVTEKGKYVELRCDPISGHTALYWYRQSLGQGPEFLIYFQGTGAADDSGLPNDRFFAVRPEGSVSTLKIQRTERGDSAVYLCASSFGPGQSNVYTFGSGTRLTVV.